Below are 30 T cell receptor beta chains sequenced from a single sample in a study of blood T cell repertoires in COVID-19. TCRdb's copy holds only in-frame clones and misses some; the assay was immunoSEQ multiplex PCR. The table includes approximately 70,000 clones, roughly 80% detected once. The sequencing input was peripheral blood. These receptors were taken from a man aged 55 to 70 with COVID-19, enrolled during active disease.

The chain employs TRBV30 and TRBJ2-5, with a tentative D call TRBD2 (5 bases). Deletions cut 2 bases from V and 6 bases from J, with 16 bases between. Per the germline V gene, CDR1 is GTSNPN and CDR2 is SVGIG (reference sequence). The CDR3 loop spans 14 amino acids. The CDR3 DNA is TGTGCCTGGAGTCCGCGCCTAGCAGTGAAGACCCAGTACTTC. Amino acids: CAWSPRLAVKTQYF.

The chain recombines TRBV7-9 with TRBJ2-1; D remains unclear. CDR3 length: 11 amino acids. Per germline, CDR1 SEHNR and CDR2 FQNEAQ (reference sequence). V was trimmed by 3 bases and J by 7 bases, leaving 4 bases between them. The CDR3 is CASSFQNEQFF. The DNA for the CDR3 is TGTGCCAGCAGCTTTCAGAATGAGCAGTTCTTC. Full variable domain (missing parts from reference TRBV7-9 and TRBJ2-1): DTGVSQNPRHKITKRGQNVTFRCDPISEHNRLYWYRQTLGQGPEFLTYFQNEAQLEKSRLLSDRFSAERPKGSFSTLEIQRTEQGDSAMYLCASSFQNEQFFGPGTRLTVL.

The genes are TRBV6-5 and TRBJ2-4; D might be TRBD2 (6 bases). The CDR3 is 15 amino acids. CDR1 MNHEY and CDR2 SVGAGI come from the germline V gene. Trimming took 6 bases from V and 7 from J, leaving 19 bases between them. CDR3 nucleotide sequence: TGTGCCAGCAGAAGCACCCGGGACTGGGGGAACATTCAGTACTTC. This translates into CASRSTRDWGNIQYF.

The rearrangement uses TRBV19 and TRBJ2-7; D perhaps matches TRBD2 (5 bases). Germline CDR1 LNHDA, CDR2 SQIVND (reference sequence). This CDR3 spans 14 amino acids. V lost 5 bases to trimming and J lost 0 bases, with 11 bases between them. CDR3 residues: CASSPASYSYEQYF. For the CDR3, the DNA is TGTGCCAGTAGTCCTGCTAGCTACTCCTACGAGCAGTACTTC. The full variable domain, its missing parts supplied by reference TRBV19 and TRBJ2-7, is DGGITQSPKYLFRKEGQNVTLSCEQNLNHDAMYWYRQDPGQGLRLIYYSQIVNDFQKGDIAEGYSVSREKKESFPLTVTSAQKNPTAFYLCASSPASYSYEQYFGPGTRLTVT.

V usage is TRBV12-3 or TRBV12-4 and J usage is TRBJ2-7, with D possibly being TRBD1 (5 bases). V lost 7 bases and J 3 bases, leaving 13 bases between the germline ends. The CDR3 length is 13 residues. The CDR3: CASTRQPGYEQYF. For the CDR3, the DNA is TGTGCCAGCACCCGACAGCCAGGCTACGAGCAGTACTTC.

V and J are TRBV24-1 and TRBJ1-1, with D perhaps TRBD1 (6 bases). V lost 7 bases to trimming and J lost 3 bases, with 14 bases between them. Germline CDR1 is KGHDR and CDR2 is SFDVKD. The CDR3 covers 14 residues. DNA for the CDR3: TGTGCCACCAGCCCCCCAGGGGAACACACTGAAGCTTTCTTT. Translating gives CATSPPGEHTEAFF.

The rearrangement links TRBV27 to TRBJ2-7, with TRBD1 matching over 9 bases. The CDR3 runs 14 residues. The germline V gene encodes CDR1 MNHEY and CDR2 SMNVEV (reference sequence). Trimming cost V 4 bases and J 8 bases; bases outside gene matches: 9. The CDR3 region is CASSSGTGPYKQYF. The CDR3 coding sequence is TGTGCCAGCAGTTCCGGGACAGGGCCATATAAGCAGTACTTC.

This chain links TRBV15 with TRBJ2-2; 7 bases map to TRBD2. The V and J ends lost 0 bases and 10 bases, in that order; junction bases with no gene match: 8. The germline gives CDR1 LNHNV, CDR2 YYDKDF (reference sequence). The CDR3 is 15 residues long. The CDR3 loop is CATSRDGLDGEELFF. For the CDR3, the DNA is TGTGCCACCAGCAGAGACGGACTAGATGGGGAGGAGCTGTTTTTT.

The table lists this clone with a few counts. CDR3 protein: CASSDAGARGYTF. The CDR3 coding sequence is TGTGCCAGCAGTGATGCGGGGGCGCGAGGCTACACCTTC. The chain carries TRBV2 and TRBJ1-2; perhaps TRBD1 as D (6 bases). Deletions cut 3 bases from V and 8 bases from J, with 13 bases between. This CDR3 is 13 amino acids long. Per the germline V gene, CDR1 is SNHLY and CDR2 is FYNNEI. Looking up the rest from reference TRBV2 and TRBJ1-2 gives the full variable domain: EPEVTQTPSHQVTQMGQEVILRCVPISNHLYFYWYRQILGQKVEFLVSFYNNEISEKSEIFDDQFSVERPDGSNFTLKIRSTKLEDSAMYFCASSDAGARGYTFGSGTRLTVV.

In this sample, this clone turned up once. This chain joins TRBV6-5 and TRBJ1-2, with TRBD1 matching over 8 bases. Germline trimming cut 5 bases from V and 4 bases from J; bases unmatched to any gene: 3. The CDR3 extends over 13 amino acids. CDR1 MNHEY and CDR2 SVGAGI come from the germline V gene. The CDR3 is CASSLDRVYGYTF. The CDR3 coding sequence is TGTGCCAGCAGTCTGGACAGGGTCTATGGCTACACCTTC.

Only a few counts were recorded for this clone. The V call is TRBV12-3 or TRBV12-4, the J call TRBJ1-5; D gene ambiguous. This CDR3 is built from 12 residues. Trimming took off 5 bases at V and 3 bases at J, with 5 bases between the two ends. DNA of the CDR3: TGTGCCAGCAGTCCTATCAATCAGCCCCAGCATTTT. Its translation: CASSPINQPQHF.

The rearrangement uses TRBV7-6 and TRBJ2-1; D gene unclear. V lost 5 bases and J lost 9, with 8 bases in between. Germline lookup yields CDR1 SGHVS and CDR2 FNYEAQ. The CDR3 contains 11 residues. DNA for the CDR3: TGTGCCAGCAGCGAGCGCGGTGAGCAGTTCTTC. This gives the protein CASSERGEQFF.

This chain uses TRBV11-3 with TRBJ2-5, with D uncertain. There are 12 residues in the CDR3. Trimming took off 3 bases at V and 4 bases at J, with 6 bases between the two ends. From germline, CDR1 is SGHNT and CDR2 YENEEA. CDR3 in amino acids: CASSFTLETQYF. The CDR3 DNA is TGTGCCAGCAGCTTCACTCTAGAGACCCAGTACTTC.

V usage is TRBV3-1 (or the pseudogene TRBV3-2) and J usage is TRBJ1-6; 12 bases fit TRBD1. The CDR3 spans 17 residues. In germline, CDR1 is LGHDT, CDR2 YNNKEL (reference sequence). With 4 bases clipped from V and 8 bases from J, the junction kept 9 bases outside the gene matches. This CDR3 reads CASSRRDRGREDSPLHF. The CDR3 DNA sequence: TGTGCCAGCAGCCGCCGGGACAGGGGGCGTGAGGATTCACCCCTCCACTTT.

This clone appeared a few times. CDR3 amino acids: CASSQVLGPTDTQYF. DNA for the CDR3: TGTGCCAGCAGCCAGGTCCTTGGCCCCACAGATACGCAGTATTTT. The rearrangement joins TRBV7-2 to TRBJ2-3; unclear D gene. V was pared by 5 bases and J by 2 bases, with 14 bases between. Germline CDR1 and CDR2: SGHTA and FQGNSA. The CDR3 loop spans 15 amino acids.

This clone was observed a few times. V usage is TRBV10-1 and J usage is TRBJ2-7; D unclear. Germline assignment: CDR1 WNHNN and CDR2 SYGVQD (reference sequence). CDR3 length equals 12 residues. Trimming removed 6 bases at V and 0 bases at J, with 6 bases between. For the CDR3, the DNA is TGCGCCAGCAGCACCTACTCCTACGAGCAGTACTTC. Its translation is CASSTYSYEQYF.

V gene TRBV7-8 combines with J gene TRBJ2-1; TRBD1 might be the D (6 bases). This CDR3 is built from 12 residues. Germline CDR1 and CDR2: SGHVS and FQNEAQ. V was cut by 5 bases and J by 7 bases, with 9 bases left in between. The DNA of the CDR3 is TGTGCCAGCAGCCAAAGGGGGAATGAGCAGTTCTTC. It is translated as CASSQRGNEQFF. The full variable domain, rest sourced from reference TRBV7-8 and TRBJ2-1, is GAGVSQSPRYKVAKRGQDVALRCDPISGHVSLFWYQQALGQGPEFLTYFQNEAQLDKSGLPSDRFFAERPEGSVSTLKIQRTQQEDSAVYLCASSQRGNEQFFGPGTRLTVL.

The chain carries TRBV28 and TRBJ1-1; unclear D gene. The CDR3 runs 14 residues. CDR1 and CDR2 (germline): MDHEN, SYDVKM. Between the trimmed V and J ends, which lost 1 base and 10 bases, there was a span of 16 bases. CDR3 residues: CASSLSPSTIAAFF. Here the CDR3 DNA reads TGTGCCAGCAGTTTATCCCCCTCCACAATTGCAGCTTTCTTT.

In its sample, this clone was seen a few times. The chain has TRBV6-1 and TRBJ1-2; 9 nucleotides line up with TRBD1. The CDR3 extends over 16 amino acids. With 5 bases clipped from V and 5 bases from J, the junction kept 12 bases outside the gene matches. In germline, CDR1 is MNHNS, CDR2 SASEGT. CDR3 DNA: TGTGCCAGCAGTAAAGAGGGACAGGGAGGGTCATATGGCTACACCTTC. It codes for CASSKEGQGGSYGYTF.

This clone showed up just once. The chain has TRBV5-1 and TRBJ2-3, with 8 bases matching TRBD2. The germline gives CDR1 SGHRS, CDR2 YFSETQ. Trimming cost V 3 bases and J 0 bases; bases outside gene matches: 3. The CDR3 runs to 15 residues. The CDR3: CASSSTSVSTDTQYF. The CDR3 DNA reads as TGCGCCAGCAGCTCGACTAGCGTGAGCACAGATACGCAGTATTTT.

This clone was detected only a few times. V and J are TRBV7-9 and TRBJ2-3; a weak D match, TRBD2 (5 bases). Germline V gene sequence: CDR1 SEHNR, CDR2 FQNEAQ (reference sequence). Trimming pared 5 bases from V and 2 bases from J, leaving 14 bases between. The CDR3 has 15 residues. The CDR3: CASSLNSGITDTQYF. CDR3 DNA: TGTGCCAGCAGCCTAAATTCGGGAATCACAGATACGCAGTATTTT. The entire variable domain, with the rest obtained from reference TRBV7-9 and TRBJ2-3, is as follows: DTGVSQNPRHKITKRGQNVTFRCDPISEHNRLYWYRQTLGQGPEFLTYFQNEAQLEKSRLLSDRFSAERPKGSFSTLEIQRTEQGDSAMYLCASSLNSGITDTQYFGPGTRLTVL.

This chain uses TRBV9 with TRBJ2-1; 7 bases agree with TRBD2. Germline V gene lookup returns CDR1 SGDLS and CDR2 YYNGEE. CDR3 size: 16 residues. V dropped 4 bases and J dropped 4; count of bases not matched to a gene: 11. In DNA form, the CDR3 reads TGTGCCAGCAGCCCCAACCTCCGGCGGGAGTACAATGAGCAGTTCTTC. Translating gives CASSPNLRREYNEQFF.

V is TRBV7-3 and J is TRBJ2-7; the match to TRBD2 covers 8 bases. The CDR3 has 16 amino acids. V shed 2 bases, J shed 0 bases, and the junction held 6 bases outside the gene matches. The germline V gene encodes CDR1 SGHTA and CDR2 FQGTGA. CDR3 sequence (DNA): TGTGCCAGCAGCTTATTTACTAGCGGACACTCCTACGAGCAGTACTTC. It encodes CASSLFTSGHSYEQYF.

The V and J genes are TRBV10-1 and TRBJ2-1; TRBD2 agrees at 11 bases. CDR1 WNHNN and CDR2 SYGVQD come from the germline V gene (reference sequence). The CDR3 contains 14 residues. The V and J ends lost 4 bases and 4 bases, in that order; junction bases with no gene match: 0. This chain's CDR3 is CASSASGGYNEQFF. The CDR3 DNA reads TGCGCCAGCAGTGCTAGCGGGGGGTACAATGAGCAGTTCTTC.

There are a few counts of this clone. CDR3 DNA sequence: TGCAGCGTTCTGGGCCCGACAGAATCAAACTACAATGAGCAGTTCTTC. Translating gives CSVLGPTESNYNEQFF. The rearrangement uses TRBV29-1 and TRBJ2-1, with a weak D call TRBD1 (5 bases). The CDR3 runs to 16 residues. With 5 bases removed from V and 3 bases from J, the gap between germline ends came to 20 bases. Germline V gene sequence: CDR1 SQVTM, CDR2 ANQGSEA.

This chain uses TRBV4-1 with TRBJ2-7; D uncertain. This CDR3 contains 15 residues. Germline CDR1 MGHRA, CDR2 YSYEKL. V was clipped by 0 bases and J by 0 bases, with 9 bases between them. CDR3 sequence reads: CASSQDLGFSYEQYF. The CDR3 DNA reads TGCGCCAGCAGCCAAGATTTGGGCTTCTCCTACGAGCAGTACTTC.

The V gene is TRBV7-3, the J gene TRBJ2-1; 9 nucleotides agree with TRBD2. Germline V gives CDR1 SGHTA, CDR2 FQGTGA. CDR3 length: 15 residues. J lost 9 bases, V lost 0 bases, and 6 bases had no gene match. The CDR3 bases are TGTGCCAGCAGCTTAACGGTAGCGGGGGAAGTTGAGCAGTTCTTC. Amino acids: CASSLTVAGEVEQFF.

This chain links TRBV21-1 with TRBJ2-1; TRBD2 was called by the table and not checked on the DNA. TRBV21-1 is described as a pseudogene. The CDR3 length is 16 residues. CDR3: CASSKEICCSYNEQFF. The DNA of the CDR3 is TGTGCCAGCAGCAAAGAAATCTGTTGCTCCTACAATGAGCAGTTCTTC.

The V and J genes are TRBV4-2 and TRBJ2-5; D is possibly TRBD2 (6 bases). Germline lookup yields CDR1 LGHNA and CDR2 YNFKEQ. CDR3 length: 14 residues. The ends were cut back, 2 bases at V and 2 bases at J, with 9 bases in the middle. Here the CDR3 DNA reads TGTGCCAGCAGCCAAAAGGAGGGTCAAGAGACCCAGTACTTC. Its protein is CASSQKEGQETQYF.

The chain recombines TRBV5-1 with TRBJ2-7; tentative D call: TRBD1 (5 bases). The V end was cut by 2 bases, the J end by 2 bases, with 8 bases between. Germline-derived CDR1 and CDR2 are SGHRS and YFSETQ. The CDR3 is 13 residues long. The CDR3 DNA reads as TGCGCCAGCAGCTTCCAGGGTCCCTACGAGCAGTACTTC. It yields the protein CASSFQGPYEQYF.